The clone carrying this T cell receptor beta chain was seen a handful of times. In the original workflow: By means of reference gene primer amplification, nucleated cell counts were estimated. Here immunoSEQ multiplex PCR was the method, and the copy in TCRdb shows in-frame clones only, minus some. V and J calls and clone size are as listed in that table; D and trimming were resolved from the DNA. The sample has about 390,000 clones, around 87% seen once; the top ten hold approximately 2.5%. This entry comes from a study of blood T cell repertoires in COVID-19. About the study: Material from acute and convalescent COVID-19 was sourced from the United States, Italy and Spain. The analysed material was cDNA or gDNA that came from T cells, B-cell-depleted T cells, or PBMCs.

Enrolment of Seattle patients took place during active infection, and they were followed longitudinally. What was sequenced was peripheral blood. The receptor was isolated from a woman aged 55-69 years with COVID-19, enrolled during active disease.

The CDR3 is CASSVQGRMNTEAFF. The CDR3 coding sequence is TGTGCCAGCAGCGTCCAGGGTCGGATGAACACTGAAGCTTTCTTT. The chain is built from TRBV9 and TRBJ1-1, with D possibly matching TRBD1 (5 bases). Germline lookup yields CDR1 SGDLS and CDR2 YYNGEE. The CDR3 totals 15 residues. Trimming removed 2 bases from V and 0 bases from J, with 11 bases in between.